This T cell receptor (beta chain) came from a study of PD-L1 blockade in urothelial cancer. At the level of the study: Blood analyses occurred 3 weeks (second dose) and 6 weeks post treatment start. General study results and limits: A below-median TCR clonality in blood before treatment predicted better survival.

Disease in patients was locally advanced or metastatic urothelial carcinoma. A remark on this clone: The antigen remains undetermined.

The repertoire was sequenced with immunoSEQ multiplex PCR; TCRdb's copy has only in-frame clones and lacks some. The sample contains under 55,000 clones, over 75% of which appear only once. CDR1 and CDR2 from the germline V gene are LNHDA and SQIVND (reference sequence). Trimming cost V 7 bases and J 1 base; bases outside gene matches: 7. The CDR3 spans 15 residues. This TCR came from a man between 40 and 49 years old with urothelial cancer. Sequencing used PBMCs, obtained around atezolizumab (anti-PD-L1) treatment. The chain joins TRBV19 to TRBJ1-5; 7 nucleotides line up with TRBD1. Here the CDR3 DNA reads TGTGCCAGTACCGCGGACAGGAGAAGCAATCAGCCCCAGCATTTT. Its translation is CASTADRRSNQPQHF.